This T cell receptor beta chain is drawn from a study of OX40 agonist ivuxolimab in advanced cancers. At the level of the study: The study gave patients intravenous ivuxolimab at 0.01 to 10 mg/kg every 2 weeks.

Germline CDR1 is SNHLY and CDR2 is FYNNEI. Germline trimming cut 5 bases from V and 7 bases from J; bases unmatched to any gene: 5. The length of the CDR3 is 13 residues. Produced via immunoSEQ multiplex PCR; TCRdb's table is partial and in-frame only. The data contain about 110,000 clones, approximately 89% of them seen just once; the ten biggest clones take up less than 0.35%. Patients who had autoimmune disease history or got systemic immunosuppression were left out. This clonotype originated in an adult with an advanced solid tumor such as melanoma, head and neck, liver or kidney cancer. The sample in question was CD4+ or CD8+ T cells sorted from blood, obtained in a trial of the OX40 agonist ivuxolimab. The J gene is TRBJ2-1, the V gene TRBV2; 7 positions agree with TRBD1. CDR3 DNA sequence: TGTGCCAGCAGTAGGGGGCGACTGAATGAGCAGTTCTTC. It is translated as CASSRGRLNEQFF. The whole variable domain, filled in from reference TRBV2 and TRBJ2-1, reads EPEVTQTPSHQVTQMGQEVILRCVPISNHLYFYWYRQILGQKVEFLVSFYNNEISEKSEIFDDQFSVERPDGSNFTLKIRSTKLEDSAMYFCASSRGRLNEQFFGPGTRLTVL.